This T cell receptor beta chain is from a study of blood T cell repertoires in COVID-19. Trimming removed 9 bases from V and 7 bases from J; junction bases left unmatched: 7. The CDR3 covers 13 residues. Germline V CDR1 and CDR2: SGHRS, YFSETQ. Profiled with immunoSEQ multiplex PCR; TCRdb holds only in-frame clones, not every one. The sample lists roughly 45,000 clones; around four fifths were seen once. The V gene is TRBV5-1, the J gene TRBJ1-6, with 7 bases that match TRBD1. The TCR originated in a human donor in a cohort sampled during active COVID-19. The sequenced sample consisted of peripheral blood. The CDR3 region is CATATGLNSPLHF. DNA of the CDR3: TGCGCCACTGCGACAGGGTTAAATTCACCCCTCCACTTT. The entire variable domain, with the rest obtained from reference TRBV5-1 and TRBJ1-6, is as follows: KAGVTQTPRYLIKTRGQQVTLSCSPISGHRSVSWYQQTPGQGLQFLFEYFSETQRNKGNFPGRFSGRQFSNSRSEMNVSTLELGDSALYLCATATGLNSPLHFGNGTRLTVT.